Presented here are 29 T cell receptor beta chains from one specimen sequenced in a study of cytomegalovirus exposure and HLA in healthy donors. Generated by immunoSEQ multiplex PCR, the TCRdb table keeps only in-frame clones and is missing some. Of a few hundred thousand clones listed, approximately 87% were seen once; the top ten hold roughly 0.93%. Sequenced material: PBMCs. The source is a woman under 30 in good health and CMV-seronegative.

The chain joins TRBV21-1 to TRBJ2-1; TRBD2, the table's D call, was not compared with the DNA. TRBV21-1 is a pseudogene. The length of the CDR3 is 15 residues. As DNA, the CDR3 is TGTGCCAGCAGCACGACTAGCGGCCAGAGTTGGGAGCAGTTCTTC. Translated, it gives CASSTTSGQSWEQFF.

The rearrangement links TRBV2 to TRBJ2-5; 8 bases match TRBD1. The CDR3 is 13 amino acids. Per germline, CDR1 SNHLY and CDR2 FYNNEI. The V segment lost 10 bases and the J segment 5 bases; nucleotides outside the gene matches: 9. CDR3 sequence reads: CAIQTGVVETQYF. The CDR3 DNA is TGTGCCATACAGACAGGGGTGGTGGAGACCCAGTACTTC. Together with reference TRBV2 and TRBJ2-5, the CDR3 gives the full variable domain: EPEVTQTPSHQVTQMGQEVILRCVPISNHLYFYWYRQILGQKVEFLVSFYNNEISEKSEIFDDQFSVERPDGSNFTLKIRSTKLEDSAMYFCAIQTGVVETQYFGPGTRLLVL.

The CDR3 DNA reads as TGTGCCAGCCGCTTTGACAGGGCCTCCTACGAGCAGTACTTC. Translation gives CASRFDRASYEQYF. The chain joins TRBV27 to TRBJ2-7; TRBD1 aligns across 7 bases. CDR3 size: 14 residues. J was trimmed by 0 bases and V by 8 bases; bases with no gene match: 7. Germline loops: CDR1 MNHEY, CDR2 SMNVEV (reference sequence).

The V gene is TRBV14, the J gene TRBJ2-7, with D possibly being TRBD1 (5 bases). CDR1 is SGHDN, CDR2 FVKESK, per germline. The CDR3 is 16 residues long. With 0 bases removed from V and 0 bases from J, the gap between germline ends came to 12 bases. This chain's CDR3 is CASSQERGPGSYEQYF. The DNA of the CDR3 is TGTGCCAGCAGCCAAGAAAGGGGTCCAGGCTCCTACGAGCAGTACTTC. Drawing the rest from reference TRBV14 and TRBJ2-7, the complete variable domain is EAGVTQFPSHSVIEKGQTVTLRCDPISGHDNLYWYRRVMGKEIKFLLHFVKESKQDESGMPNNRFLAERTGGTYSTLKVQPAELEDSGVYFCASSQERGPGSYEQYFGPGTRLTVT.

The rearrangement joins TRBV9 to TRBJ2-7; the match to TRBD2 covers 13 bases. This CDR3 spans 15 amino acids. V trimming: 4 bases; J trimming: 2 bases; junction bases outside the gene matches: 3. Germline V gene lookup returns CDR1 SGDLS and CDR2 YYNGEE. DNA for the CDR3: TGTGCCAGCAGCCGCGGGACTAGCGGGACCTACGAGCAGTACTTC. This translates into CASSRGTSGTYEQYF. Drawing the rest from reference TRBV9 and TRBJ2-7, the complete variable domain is DSGVTQTPKHLITATGQRVTLRCSPRSGDLSVYWYQQSLDQGLQFLIQYYNGEERAKGNILERFSAQQFPDLHSELNLSSLELGDSALYFCASSRGTSGTYEQYFGPGTRLTVT.

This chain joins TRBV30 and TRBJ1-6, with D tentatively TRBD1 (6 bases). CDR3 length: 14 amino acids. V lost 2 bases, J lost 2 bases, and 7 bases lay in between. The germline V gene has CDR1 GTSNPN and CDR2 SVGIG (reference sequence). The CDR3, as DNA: TGTGCCTGGAGTCAGGGGCCCTATAATTCACCCCTCCACTTT. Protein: CAWSQGPYNSPLHF.

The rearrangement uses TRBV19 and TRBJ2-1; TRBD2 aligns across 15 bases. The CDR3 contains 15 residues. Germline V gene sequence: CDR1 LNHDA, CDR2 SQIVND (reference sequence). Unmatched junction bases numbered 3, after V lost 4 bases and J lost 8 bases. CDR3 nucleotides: TGTGCCAGTAGTACCGGACTAGCGGGAGGGGATGAGCAGTTCTTC. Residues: CASSTGLAGGDEQFF.

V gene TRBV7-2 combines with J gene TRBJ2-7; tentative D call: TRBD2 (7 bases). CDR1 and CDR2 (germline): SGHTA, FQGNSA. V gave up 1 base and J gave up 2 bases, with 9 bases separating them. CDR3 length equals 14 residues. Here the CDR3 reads CASSLEGGTYEQYF. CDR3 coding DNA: TGTGCCAGCAGCTTAGAGGGGGGGACCTACGAGCAGTACTTC.

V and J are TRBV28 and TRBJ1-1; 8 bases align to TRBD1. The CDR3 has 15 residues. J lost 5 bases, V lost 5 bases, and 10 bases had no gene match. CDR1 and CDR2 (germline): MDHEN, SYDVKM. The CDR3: CASSPHPDRVTEAFF. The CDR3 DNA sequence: TGTGCCAGCAGTCCACACCCGGACAGGGTTACTGAAGCTTTCTTT.

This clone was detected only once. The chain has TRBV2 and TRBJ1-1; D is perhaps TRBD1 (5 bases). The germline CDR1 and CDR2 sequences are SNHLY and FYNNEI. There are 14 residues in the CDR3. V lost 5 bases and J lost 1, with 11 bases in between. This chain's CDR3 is CASSLGLKNTEAFF. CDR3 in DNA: TGTGCCAGCAGTTTGGGACTGAAGAACACTGAAGCTTTCTTT.

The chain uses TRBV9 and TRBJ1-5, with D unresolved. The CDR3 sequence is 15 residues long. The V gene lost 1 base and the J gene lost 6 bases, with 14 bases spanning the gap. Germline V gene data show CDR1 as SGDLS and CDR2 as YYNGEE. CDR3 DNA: TGTGCCAGCAGCGTACACGACGGAGCACTTCAGCCCCAGCATTTT. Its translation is CASSVHDGALQPQHF.

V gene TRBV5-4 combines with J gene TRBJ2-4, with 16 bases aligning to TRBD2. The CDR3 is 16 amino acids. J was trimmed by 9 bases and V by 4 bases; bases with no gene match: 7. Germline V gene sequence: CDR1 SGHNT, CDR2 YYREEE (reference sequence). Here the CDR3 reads CASSGGLAGGPSIQYF. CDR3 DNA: TGTGCCAGCAGCGGGGGACTAGCGGGAGGGCCGAGCATTCAGTACTTC.

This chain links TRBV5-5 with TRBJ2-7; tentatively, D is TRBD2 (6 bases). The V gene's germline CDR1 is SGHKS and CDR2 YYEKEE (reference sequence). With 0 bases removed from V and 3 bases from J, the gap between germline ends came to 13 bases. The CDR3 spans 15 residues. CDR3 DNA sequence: TGTGCCAGCAGCTTGGTGGAGGGACCCTACTACGAGCAGTACTTC. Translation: CASSLVEGPYYEQYF.

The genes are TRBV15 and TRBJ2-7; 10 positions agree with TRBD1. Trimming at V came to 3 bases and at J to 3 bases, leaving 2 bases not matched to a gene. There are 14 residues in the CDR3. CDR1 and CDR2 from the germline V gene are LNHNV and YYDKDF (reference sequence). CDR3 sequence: CATSSWTGGYEQYF. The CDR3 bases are TGTGCCACCAGCAGCTGGACAGGGGGCTACGAGCAGTACTTC.

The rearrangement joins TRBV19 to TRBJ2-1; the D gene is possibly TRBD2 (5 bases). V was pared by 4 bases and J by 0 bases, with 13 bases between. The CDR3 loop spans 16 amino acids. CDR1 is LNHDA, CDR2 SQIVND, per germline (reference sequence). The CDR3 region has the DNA TGTGCCAGTAGTAAAGTAGCGAGGAGCTCCTACAATGAGCAGTTCTTC. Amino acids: CASSKVARSSYNEQFF. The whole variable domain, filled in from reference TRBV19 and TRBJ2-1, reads DGGITQSPKYLFRKEGQNVTLSCEQNLNHDAMYWYRQDPGQGLRLIYYSQIVNDFQKGDIAEGYSVSREKKESFPLTVTSAQKNPTAFYLCASSKVARSSYNEQFFGPGTRLTVL.

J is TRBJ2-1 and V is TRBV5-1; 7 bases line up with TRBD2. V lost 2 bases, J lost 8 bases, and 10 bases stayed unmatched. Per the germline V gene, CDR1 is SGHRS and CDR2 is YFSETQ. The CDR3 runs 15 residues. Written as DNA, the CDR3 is TGCGCCAGCAGCTTCACAGCGGCGGGAGTTGATGAGCAGTTCTTC. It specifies CASSFTAAGVDEQFF.

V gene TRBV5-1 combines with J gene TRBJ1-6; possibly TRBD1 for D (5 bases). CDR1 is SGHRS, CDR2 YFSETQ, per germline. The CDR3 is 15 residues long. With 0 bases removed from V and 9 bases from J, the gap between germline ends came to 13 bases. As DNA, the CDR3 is TGCGCCAGCAGCTTGGTTGCAGGGACTGGTTCACCCCTCCACTTT. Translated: CASSLVAGTGSPLHF.

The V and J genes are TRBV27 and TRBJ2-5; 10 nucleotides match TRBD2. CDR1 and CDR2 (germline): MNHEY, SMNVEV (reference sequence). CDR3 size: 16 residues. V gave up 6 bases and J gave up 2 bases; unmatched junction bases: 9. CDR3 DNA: TGTGCCAGCAGCCGGGGACTAGCGAGTATACAAGAGACCCAGTACTTC. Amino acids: CASSRGLASIQETQYF.

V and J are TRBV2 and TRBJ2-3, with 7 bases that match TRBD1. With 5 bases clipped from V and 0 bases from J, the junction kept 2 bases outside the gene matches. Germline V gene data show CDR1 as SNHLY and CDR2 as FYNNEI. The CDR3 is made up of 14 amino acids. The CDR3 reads CASSRTGSTDTQYF. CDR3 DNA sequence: TGTGCCAGCAGTCGGACAGGAAGCACAGATACGCAGTATTTT.

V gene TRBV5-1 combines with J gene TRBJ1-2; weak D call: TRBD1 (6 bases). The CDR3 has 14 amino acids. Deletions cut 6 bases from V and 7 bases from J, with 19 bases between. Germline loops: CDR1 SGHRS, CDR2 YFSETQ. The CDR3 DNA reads TGCGCCAGCAAGGTCGGGTCAGGGGTTGGTGGCTACACCTTC. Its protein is CASKVGSGVGGYTF. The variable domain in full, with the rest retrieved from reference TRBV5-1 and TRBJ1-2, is KAGVTQTPRYLIKTRGQQVTLSCSPISGHRSVSWYQQTPGQGLQFLFEYFSETQRNKGNFPGRFSGRQFSNSRSEMNVSTLELGDSALYLCASKVGSGVGGYTFGSGTRLTVV.

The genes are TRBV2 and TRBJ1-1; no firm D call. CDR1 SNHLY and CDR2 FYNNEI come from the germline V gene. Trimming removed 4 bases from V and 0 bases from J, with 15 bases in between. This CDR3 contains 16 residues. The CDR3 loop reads CASSGTSESMNTEAFF. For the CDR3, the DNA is TGTGCCAGCAGTGGTACCAGCGAATCCATGAACACTGAAGCTTTCTTT.

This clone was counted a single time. CDR3 coding DNA: TGTGCCAGTAGTATAGCACAGGCCTCTGGAAACACCATATATTTT. Its translation: CASSIAQASGNTIYF. The chain uses TRBV19 and TRBJ1-3; maybe TRBD1 (5 bases). V was shortened by 1 base and J by 0 bases, with 7 bases between the two germline ends. CDR1 and CDR2 (germline): LNHDA, SQIVND (reference sequence). The CDR3 totals 15 residues.

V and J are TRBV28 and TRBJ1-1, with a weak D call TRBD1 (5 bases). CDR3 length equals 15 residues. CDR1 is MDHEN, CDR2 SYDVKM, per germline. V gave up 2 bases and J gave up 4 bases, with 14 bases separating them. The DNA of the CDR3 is TGTGCCAGCAGTTTAACAGCAGGGTGGGGCACTGAAGCTTTCTTT. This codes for CASSLTAGWGTEAFF.

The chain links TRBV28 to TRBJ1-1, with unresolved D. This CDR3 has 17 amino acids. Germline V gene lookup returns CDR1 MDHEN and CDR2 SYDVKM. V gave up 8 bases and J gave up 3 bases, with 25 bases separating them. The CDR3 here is CASSLSNGRGGDTEAFF. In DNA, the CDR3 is TGTGCCAGCTCCTTATCCAATGGCCGGGGAGGCGACACTGAAGCTTTCTTT.

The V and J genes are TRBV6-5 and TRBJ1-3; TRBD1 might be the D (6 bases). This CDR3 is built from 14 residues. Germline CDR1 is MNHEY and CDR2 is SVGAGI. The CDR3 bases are TGTGCAAGTTGGGGGGGCTTCTCTGGAAACACCATATATTTT. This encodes CASWGGFSGNTIYF.

CDR3 coding DNA: TGTGCCAGCAGCTTATGGGGGGGGCCTATGAACGAGCAGTACTTC. It specifies CASSLWGGPMNEQYF. The V and J genes are TRBV7-2 and TRBJ2-7; D might be TRBD2 (7 bases). The CDR3 runs 15 residues. Germline CDR1 reads SGHTA; CDR2 reads FQGNSA. V lost 2 bases to trimming and J lost 5 bases, with 16 bases between them.

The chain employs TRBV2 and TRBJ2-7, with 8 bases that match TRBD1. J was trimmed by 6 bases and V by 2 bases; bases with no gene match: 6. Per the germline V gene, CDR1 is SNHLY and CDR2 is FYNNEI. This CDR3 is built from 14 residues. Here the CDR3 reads CASSETGGLGEQYF. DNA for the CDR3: TGTGCCAGCAGTGAAACAGGGGGGCTGGGCGAGCAGTACTTC.

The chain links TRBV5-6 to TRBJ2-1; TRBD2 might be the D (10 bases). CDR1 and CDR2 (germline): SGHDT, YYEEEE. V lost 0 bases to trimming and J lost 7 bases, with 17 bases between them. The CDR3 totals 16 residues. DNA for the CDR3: TGTGCCAGCAGCTTGGTACTAGCGGGACAGGGAAATGAGCAGTTCTTC. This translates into CASSLVLAGQGNEQFF.

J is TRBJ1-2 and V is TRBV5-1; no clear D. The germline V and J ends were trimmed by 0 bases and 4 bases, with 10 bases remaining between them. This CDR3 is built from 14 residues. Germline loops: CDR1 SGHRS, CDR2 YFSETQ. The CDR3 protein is CASSLDPTGYGYTF. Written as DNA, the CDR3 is TGCGCCAGCAGCTTGGACCCGACGGGCTATGGCTACACCTTC.